Presented here are 10 T cell receptor beta chains from one specimen sequenced in a study of Graves' ophthalmopathy and Graves' hyperthyroidism listed by TCRdb under 2018. The sequencing machine was an Illumina HiSeq 2000. For repertoire sequencing, TCR beta CDR3 regions were amplified from RNA transcripts. The first round was an RT-PCR using HTBI primers with the Qiagen OneStep RT-PCR kit, and this first round was followed by a second-round multiplex PCR, then size selection and purification. Through fastp at Q25 and MiXCR, TCRdb rebuilt clones from the public reads, retaining in-frame beta chains. Duplicate CDR3 protein sequences are folded into a single record with the most common DNA and genes. The sample records 650,000 to 900,000 distinct CDR3 sequences, 40% of which are singletons. The ten top clones hold 44% of the sample. Sequences were obtained from peripheral blood. These receptors originate from an adult man with Graves' ophthalmopathy.

Points on this clonotype: The junction does not match germline at one end; this may be a read error. This sequence joins TRBV7-3 and TRBJ1-5; the D is unclear. The germline V gene encodes CDR1 SGHTA and CDR2 FQGTGA. The CDR3 spans 16 residues. The CDR3 DNA is TGCGCCAGCAGCCAAGTCCAGTATTCCCACAATCAGCCCCAGCATTTT. Its translation: CASSQVQYSHNQPQHF.

Notes on this clonotype: A junction boundary mismatches the germline segment, possibly from a read error. This chain links TRBV25-1 with TRBJ1-3, with no clear D. The CDR3 has 15 amino acids. CDR1 and CDR2 from the germline V gene are MGHDK and SYGVNS. In DNA form, the CDR3 reads TGTGCCAGCAGTCGTGGGCTAAGCTCTGGAAGCACCATATATTTT. It translates to CASSRGLSSGSTIYF. Variable domain in full (rest from reference TRBV25-1 and TRBJ1-3): EADIYQTPRYLVIGTGKKITLECSQTMGHDKMYWYQQDPGMELHLIHYSYGVNSTEKGDLSSESTVSRIRTEHFPLTLESARPSHTSQYLCASSRGLSSGSTIYFGEGSWLTVV.

V usage is TRBV7-9 and J usage is TRBJ1-5; tentatively, D is TRBD1 (5 bases). CDR1 and CDR2 from the germline V gene are SEHNR and FQNEAQ (reference sequence). V lost 5 bases, J lost 5 bases, and 16 bases lay in between. The CDR3 is 15 amino acids. The CDR3 protein is CASSQDSRVDQPQHF. For the CDR3, the DNA is TGTGCCAGCAGCCAAGACAGCAGGGTGGATCAGCCCCAGCATTTT.

The rearrangement joins TRBV7-2 to TRBJ2-5, with 10 bases lining up with TRBD2. CDR3 size: 15 residues. V trimming: 5 bases; J trimming: 9 bases; junction bases outside the gene matches: 12. The germline gives CDR1 SGHTA, CDR2 FQGNSA. In nucleotides, the CDR3 is TGTGCCAGCAGCCCCAAAAGCGGGGGGGAGAGGGCCCAGTACTTC. Its protein product is CASSPKSGGERAQYF.

There are many counts of this clonotype. V and J are TRBV5-1 and TRBJ1-2, with 8 bases aligning to TRBD1. The junction had 9 bases not matched to a gene; V was cut back by 4 bases and J by 7 bases. The V gene's germline CDR1 is SGHRS and CDR2 YFSETQ. The CDR3 runs to 14 residues. The CDR3 DNA reads TGCGCCAGCAGCCAGGGGGCGGCAACGTCTGGCTACACCTTC. This encodes CASSQGAATSGYTF.

In regard to this clonotype: At one end, the junction sequence differs from germline, possibly due to a read error. The chain recombines TRBV10-3 with TRBJ2-7, with a tentative D call TRBD1 (5 bases). The V gene's germline CDR1 is ENHRY and CDR2 SYGVKD. The CDR3 loop spans 14 amino acids. CDR3 DNA: TGTGCCAACAGTTACTCGACAGATTTCTACGAGCAGTACTTC. Translating it yields CANSYSTDFYEQYF.

There are a few counts of this clonotype. The genes are TRBV5-5 and TRBJ1-2; 7 nucleotides line up with TRBD1. The CDR3 is made up of 14 amino acids. Germline CDR1 and CDR2: SGHKS and YYEKEE (reference sequence). J gave up 7 bases and V 4 bases, and 10 bases lay outside the gene matches. The CDR3 bases are TGTGCCAGCAGCCGAGACAGGGCAGACTCTGGCTACACCTTC. Translating gives CASSRDRADSGYTF.

This clonotype was counted many times. The chain combines TRBV2 with TRBJ2-2; D remains unclear. This CDR3 is 14 amino acids long. V lost 6 bases to trimming and J lost 4 bases, with 12 bases between them. CDR1 and CDR2 (germline): SNHLY, FYNNEI. CDR3 in amino acids: CASRSQTGTGELFF. CDR3 coding DNA: TGTGCCAGCAGAAGCCAAACGGGCACCGGGGAGCTGTTTTTT.

As to this clonotype: Because the CDR3 is missing its conserved closing phenylalanine or tryptophan, this is likely a read error. The V and J genes are TRBV7-9 and TRBJ1-1; no definite D call. From germline, CDR1 is SEHNR and CDR2 FQNEAQ (reference sequence). This CDR3 region has 13 residues. V was shortened by 2 bases and J by 3 bases, with 7 bases between the two germline ends. CDR3 sequence: CASSLHGDTEAFL. CDR3 nucleotides: TGTGCCAGCAGCTTACATGGGGACACTGAAGCTTTCCTT.

This clonotype was recorded a few times. This sequence joins TRBV12-3 or TRBV12-4 and TRBJ2-7; D possibly corresponds to TRBD2 (6 bases). CDR3 length: 14 amino acids. The germline V and J ends were trimmed by 5 bases and 0 bases, with 11 bases remaining between them. The DNA of the CDR3 is TGTGCCAGCAGTCCGAACGGGGGCTCCTACGAGCAGTACTTC. As protein: CASSPNGGSYEQYF.